The TCR beta chain described here comes from a study of T cell responses to AZD1222 COVID-19 vaccine. Study-level background: Pooling covered second doses at about 4 or about 12 weeks.

Overall study findings and caveats: Clonal diversity may have been underestimated in mostly white British donors. Reportedly, nearly half of unique spike TCRs recognized epitopes outside B.1.351/B.1.1.7 mutations. At study baseline, merely a handful of AZD1222 recipients were seropositive.

About this clone: Its antigen is not identified.

This CDR3 contains 12 residues. The V end lost 8 bases, the J end lost 9 bases, and 16 bases lay between the germline ends. From germline, CDR1 is MNHEY and CDR2 SVGAGI. Some clones are missing from TCRdb's copy, which holds only in-frame ones; the method was immunoSEQ multiplex PCR. The sample shows about 120,000 clones, 90% to 95% of them seen only once. The source of this sequence is an adult in good health. Material: peripheral blood, obtained on day 0 of AZD1222 vaccination. This chain links TRBV6-5 with TRBJ1-2; possible D gene TRBD1, 6 bases. CDR3 sequence: CASYREGRSYTF. In DNA form, the CDR3 reads TGTGCCAGCTACAGGGAGGGCAGAAGCTACACCTTC.